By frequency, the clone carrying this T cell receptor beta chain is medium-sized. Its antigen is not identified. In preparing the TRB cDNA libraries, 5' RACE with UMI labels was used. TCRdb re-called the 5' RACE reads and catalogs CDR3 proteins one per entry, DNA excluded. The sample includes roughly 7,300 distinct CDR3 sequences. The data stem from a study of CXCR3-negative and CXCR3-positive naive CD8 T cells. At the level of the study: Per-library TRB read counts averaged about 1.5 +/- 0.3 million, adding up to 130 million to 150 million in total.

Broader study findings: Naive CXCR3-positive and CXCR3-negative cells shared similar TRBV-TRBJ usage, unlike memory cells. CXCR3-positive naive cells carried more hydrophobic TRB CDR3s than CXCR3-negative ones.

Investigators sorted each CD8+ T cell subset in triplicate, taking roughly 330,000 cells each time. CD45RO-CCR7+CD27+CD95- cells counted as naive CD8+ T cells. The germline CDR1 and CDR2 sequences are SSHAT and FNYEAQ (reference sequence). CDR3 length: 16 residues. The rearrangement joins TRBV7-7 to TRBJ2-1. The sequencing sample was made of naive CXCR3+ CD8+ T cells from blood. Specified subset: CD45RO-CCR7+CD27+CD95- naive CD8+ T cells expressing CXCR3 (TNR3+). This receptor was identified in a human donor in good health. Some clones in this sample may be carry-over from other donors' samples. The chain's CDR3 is CASSLGKGHRSNEQFF.